Listed here are 13 T cell receptor beta chains from one sample, sequenced in a study of CD8 T cells in Susac syndrome. With random hexamers, about 0.5 to 1 ug RNA was reverse transcribed. One entry per CDR3 protein, called by TCRdb with MiXCR from the immunoSEQ multiplex PCR reads. In the table there are 150,000 to 200,000 distinct CDR3 sequences, around 95% of which are singletons. The sequenced sample was CD4+ T cells from PBMCs. The source is a human donor in good health.

The rearrangement links TRBV20-1 to TRBJ1-2, with 10 bases identical to TRBD1. The CDR3 length is 14 residues. The trim removed 1 base at V and 13 bases at J, leaving 12 bases unmatched. Germline values: CDR1 DFQATT, CDR2 SNEGSKA (reference sequence). The CDR3 DNA sequence: TGCAGTGCTAGAGTCGAGCGACAGGGGGCCCTCAGCACCTTC. This encodes CSARVERQGALSTF.

This chain uses TRBV29-1 with TRBJ1-5; TRBD1 is a possible D gene (6 bases). V was clipped by 6 bases and J by 2 bases, with 14 bases between them. Germline V gene sequence: CDR1 SQVTM, CDR2 ANQGSEA. There are 14 residues in the CDR3. The CDR3 reads CSVGAGVGNQPQHF. CDR3 DNA: TGCAGCGTGGGCGCAGGGGTCGGCAATCAGCCCCAGCATTTT. Supplemented by reference TRBV29-1 and TRBJ1-5, the full variable domain reads SAVISQKPSRDICQRGTSLTIQCQVDSQVTMMFWYRQQPGQSLTLIATANQGSEATYESGFVIDKFPISRPNLTFSTLTVSNMSPEDSSIYLCSVGAGVGNQPQHFGDGTRLSIL.

This chain connects TRBV30 to TRBJ1-2; D might be TRBD1 (5 bases). The CDR3 runs 13 residues. CDR1 is GTSNPN, CDR2 SVGIG, per germline (reference sequence). V lost 5 bases and J lost 3, with 13 bases in between. CDR3 protein: CAWGIGQHYGYTF. The CDR3 DNA sequence: TGTGCCTGGGGGATTGGACAACACTATGGCTACACCTTC.

This chain uses TRBV18 with TRBJ1-2; D is uncertain. The CDR3 is made up of 14 amino acids. V dropped 1 base and J dropped 6 bases, with 12 bases sitting between them. The V gene's germline CDR1 is KGHSH and CDR2 LQKENI. The CDR3 coding sequence is TGTGCCAGCTCACCACTGGACGCACGGCATGGCTACACCTTC. Residues: CASSPLDARHGYTF.

This CDR3 reads CASSPLGSGGDVEQFF. CDR3 sequence (DNA): TGTGCCAGCTCACCATTGGGCAGCGGGGGGGATGTTGAGCAGTTCTTC. This chain uses TRBV18 with TRBJ2-1; 10 bases fit TRBD2. This CDR3 is 16 amino acids long. The V and J ends lost 2 bases and 9 bases, in that order; junction bases with no gene match: 10. Germline values: CDR1 KGHSH, CDR2 LQKENI.

The chain combines TRBV28 with TRBJ2-3, with 8 bases aligning to TRBD2. V shed 0 bases and J 3 bases; nucleotides not matched to a gene: 8. The V gene's germline CDR1 is MDHEN and CDR2 SYDVKM. The CDR3 extends over 17 amino acids. CDR3 DNA: TGTGCCAGCAGTTTATGGGAACGGGGGGGCCGAACAGATACGCAGTATTTT. This sequence encodes CASSLWERGGRTDTQYF.

CDR3 residues: CASSFTGTGDTEQYF. As DNA, the CDR3 is TGTGCCAGCAGCTTCACCGGGACAGGGGATACCGAGCAGTACTTC. The V call is TRBV7-2, the J call TRBJ2-7; 10 nucleotides match TRBD1. CDR1 is SGHTA and CDR2 is FQGNSA in the germline V gene. V gave up 3 bases and J gave up 6 bases; unmatched junction bases: 8. This CDR3 spans 15 amino acids.

The rearrangement links TRBV29-1 to TRBJ1-4; 7 bases are a match to TRBD1. Losses at the gene ends were 6 bases for V and 2 bases for J; bases not matched to a gene: 3. This CDR3 is built from 13 residues. CDR1 and CDR2 from the germline V gene are SQVTM and ANQGSEA. CDR3 loop: CSVGDSTNEKLFF. CDR3 DNA: TGCAGCGTGGGGGACAGCACTAATGAAAAACTGTTTTTT.

This chain joins TRBV3-1 and TRBJ1-2, with 8 bases matching TRBD1. This CDR3 comprises 14 residues. Germline CDR1 is LGHDT and CDR2 is YNNKEL (reference sequence). The trim removed 3 bases at V and 2 bases at J, leaving 2 bases unmatched. This chain's CDR3 is CASSQRTGNYGYTF. The CDR3 region has the DNA TGTGCCAGCAGCCAGAGGACAGGGAACTATGGCTACACCTTC.

The chain is built from TRBV20-1 and TRBJ2-7; D not certain. The length of the CDR3 is 14 residues. Germline V gene data show CDR1 as DFQATT and CDR2 as SNEGSKA (reference sequence). The germline V and J ends were trimmed by 2 bases and 9 bases, with 20 bases remaining between them. The CDR3 DNA reads as TGCAGTGCTAGAACTGGTGCCAAGTCTTTTGGGCAGTACTTC. It translates to CSARTGAKSFGQYF.

The J gene is TRBJ2-7, the V gene TRBV6-2 or TRBV6-3; D perhaps matches TRBD2 (5 bases). Per the germline V gene, CDR1 is MNHEY and CDR2 is SVGEGT. The germline V and J ends were trimmed by 4 bases and 0 bases, with 16 bases remaining between them. This CDR3 has 16 residues. The DNA for the CDR3 is TGTGCCAGCAGTTCCCCCATGGACGGGAACTCCTACGAGCAGTACTTC. It translates to CASSSPMDGNSYEQYF.

V and J are TRBV20-1 and TRBJ1-4, with no clear D. CDR3 length: 14 residues. The V and J ends lost 5 bases and 3 bases respectively, with 13 bases between them. The germline V gene encodes CDR1 DFQATT and CDR2 SNEGSKA (reference sequence). The CDR3, as DNA: TGCAGTGCTTCGTTCCGGGGTGCTAATGAAAAACTGTTTTTT. Translation: CSASFRGANEKLFF.

The V gene is TRBV3-1, the J gene TRBJ2-3, with unresolved D. Germline V gene sequence: CDR1 LGHDT, CDR2 YNNKEL (reference sequence). The V gene lost 3 bases and the J gene lost 2 bases, with 18 bases spanning the gap. CDR3 length: 17 amino acids. This CDR3 is CASSQNKDRYLTDTQYF. CDR3 DNA sequence: TGTGCCAGCAGCCAGAATAAGGACCGCTACCTCACAGATACGCAGTATTTT.